This T cell receptor (beta chain) derives from a study of cytomegalovirus exposure and HLA in healthy donors. PCR employed 60 Vbeta and 13 Jbeta primers. The data were produced by immunoSEQ multiplex PCR, yet TCRdb's version contains in-frame clones alone and is incomplete. The table has 150,000 to 200,000 clones, 62% seen once; the top ten hold around 2.9%. This CDR3 is built from 14 residues. Trimming stripped 0 bases from V and 6 bases from J, with 9 bases between. Germline CDR1 and CDR2: SGHRS and YFSETQ. The sample consisted of PBMCs. The sequence derives from a man aged 40-49 years in good health and CMV-seronegative. This chain links TRBV5-1 with TRBJ2-2, with D possibly matching TRBD2 (6 bases). This CDR3 reads CASSLATGAGELFF. The CDR3 bases are TGCGCCAGCAGCTTGGCGACGGGGGCCGGGGAGCTGTTTTTT. Based on the CDR3 plus reference TRBV5-1 and TRBJ2-2, the full variable domain is KAGVTQTPRYLIKTRGQQVTLSCSPISGHRSVSWYQQTPGQGLQFLFEYFSETQRNKGNFPGRFSGRQFSNSRSEMNVSTLELGDSALYLCASSLATGAGELFFGEGSRLTVL.